This T cell receptor (beta chain) was sequenced during a study of long-term antiretroviral therapy in people with HIV (dated 2022 in TCRdb). Study-wide context: Collection of the earliest samples took place about a decade ahead of the 2015 WHO recommendation for immediate ART, at a time when ART was typically delayed until CD4 counts fell. A retrospective serial study tested whether changes in peripheral blood TRB repertoire composition and diversity were associated with ART initiation and durable HIV suppression. A total of fewer than 250 cryopreserved PBMC samples came from 30 or so adults with confirmed HIV infection and were collected serially over a mean of roughly 6 years (range 1-12). About two fifths of the roughly 30 participants with HIV were female. No cross-contamination during QIAcube processing was shown when test extractions of a monoclonal T-cell line were performed alongside approximately 32 polyclonal samples. What the research found in general, with its limitations: HIV repertoires had narrower CDR3 length ranges than controls, and the network structure suggested an antigen-experienced repertoire that shifted only slightly toward naive after ART. The samples span the years 2004 to 2017, and the ART regimens used at that time may not be as effective as current regimens. Unsorted PBMC were profiled instead of sorted CD4+ and CD8+ T cells because pre-ART samples had limited cell numbers. Expanded TRB clones identified before ART initiation dominated the repertoire across all time points, though the dominance fluctuated and decreased in many PLHIV after ART. Inferences about post-ART repertoire changes were limited because no data were available on ART adherence, viral resistance or therapy changes. Starting ART was linked to a significant rise in TRB diversity, yet even after long-term ART the diversity remained significantly lower than in transplant donor controls. Because PBMC availability was limited, only the TCR beta chain was sequenced, with no alpha chain pairing.

Participants were included only if at least one PBMC sample before ART initiation and at least two post-ART samples were available. All participants with HIV were treated in the United States of America. Cryopreserved samples of about 0.95-11 million PBMC were thawed and washed before DNA extraction. At the time of the earliest PBMC sample, participants with HIV were aged between roughly 20 and 54 years. Per participant, PBMC samples came from 1-4 timepoints prior to ART initiation and 2-8 timepoints following ART initiation, for a median of 7 samples. For every participant, serial HIV viral load, CD4+ T-cell count, ART history and demographic data were obtained. Using a Qiagen kit on a QIAcube, genomic DNA was extracted from unsorted PBMC, with samples processed in batches of 12. The immunoSEQ hsTCRB v3.0 assay was used at survey level resolution to sequence the TRB variable region. The target sequencing depth for TRB was about 40,000-55,000 T-cell genomes per sample. An Illumina MiSeq with a v3 150-cycle kit was used to sequence the pooled TRB libraries. In the source study's methods: Repertoire analysis was run in R within a reproducible Nextflow workflow that covered QC, data transformation and analysis. LymphoSeq2, an R package for AIRR-Seq data exploration, was used to implement custom analyses. A handful of samples that yielded fewer than 5000 total TRB sequences were excluded, so that more than 150 HIV repertoires were analyzed. Among the roughly 200 retained HIV repertoires, approximately 57 were collected before ART initiation and roughly 130 were collected after ART initiation. Repertoires were downsampled to 5000 TRB nucleotide sequences, with summary statistics averaged over 100 downsampling iterations. TRB sequences were retained for analysis only if CDR3 regions of at least seven amino acids were present. Diversity was measured with a Shannon entropy-derived clonality score and the Gini coefficient. Repertoire networks linked the top 5000 CDR3 amino acid sequences whenever two sequences differed by an edit distance of one. Antigen specificity groups and MHC restriction were predicted for TRB CDR3 amino acid sequences with GLIPH2. CDR3 amino acid sequences were matched against VDJdb and McPAS-TCR to flag known CMV, EBV, HIV or tissue antigen associations. Pre-ART, post-ART and control groups were compared with Wilcoxon signed-rank tests and Holm-Bonferroni correction. The table comes from immuneACCESS by way of TCRdb, which keeps in-frame sequences with V and J called. Part of the clones is missing from these tables; in studies checked, under half for an unresolved V gene and the rest for unknown reasons. From that table come the V and J calls and clone size; the DNA was used to work out D and trimming. The sample records about 15,000 clones, 91% of which are singletons. The top ten constitute 10% to 15% of the sample.

The germline V gene (reference sequence) yields LNHDA for CDR1 and SQIVND for CDR2. V lost 3 bases and J lost 3 bases; the stretch between them is 12 bases long. Its CDR3 holds 15 amino acids, cysteine through phenylalanine. Just the 45-base CDR3 DNA is kept, in frame starting at base 1. Concerning this clone: Its target antigen remains unknown. No clone much larger than this one lies a single base away; base qualities are absent.

The specimen comprised unsorted PBMCs, sampled 0.6 years after starting antiretroviral therapy. Here the chain combines TRBV19 and TRBJ1-5; D gene: possibly TRBD1, on 5 matching bases. This TCR derives from a middle-aged woman with HIV. The CDR3 region reads CASSIQGLINQPQHF. In nucleotide form, the sequence is TGTGCCAGTAGTATTCAGGGTTTAATCAATCAGCCCCAGCATTTT.